The T cell receptor (beta chain) described here comes from a study of response to subunit inactivated influenza vaccine. TCRdb re-derived calls from the RT-PCR reads in MiXCR, one entry per CDR3 protein. In the table there are about 570,000 distinct CDR3 sequences, around 10% of which are singletons. V gave up 1 base and J gave up 7 bases, with 14 bases separating them. The length of the CDR3 is 15 residues. The germline V gene encodes CDR1 SGHTA and CDR2 FQGNSA. This sample was shared with a second study, whose subject was T cells expressing NK-cell markers. That investigation notes: 5'RACE template switching with UMIs generated TCR beta cDNA. The TCR beta repertoires originated in sorted CD3+CD56+NKG2C+, CD3+CD56+NKG2C- and CD3+CD56-NKG2C+ T cells. Just one sequenced donor of eight was HCMV-seronegative, while seven were seropositive. Each of a handful of donors carried dominant NKG2C+ clonotypes accounting for about 1.0-7.0% of CD8+ T cells. These clonotypes also led the CD3+CD56-NKG2C+ fraction in four donors.

This sample comprised PBMCs from blood, obtained on the day of vaccination. The sequence derives from a man aged 50 or older who received an inactivated influenza vaccine. The chain combines TRBV7-2 with TRBJ2-1; D perhaps matches TRBD1 (7 bases). This chain's CDR3 is CASSLEKGAGNEQFF. The DNA of the CDR3 is TGTGCCAGCAGCTTAGAAAAGGGGGCGGGGAATGAGCAGTTCTTC.